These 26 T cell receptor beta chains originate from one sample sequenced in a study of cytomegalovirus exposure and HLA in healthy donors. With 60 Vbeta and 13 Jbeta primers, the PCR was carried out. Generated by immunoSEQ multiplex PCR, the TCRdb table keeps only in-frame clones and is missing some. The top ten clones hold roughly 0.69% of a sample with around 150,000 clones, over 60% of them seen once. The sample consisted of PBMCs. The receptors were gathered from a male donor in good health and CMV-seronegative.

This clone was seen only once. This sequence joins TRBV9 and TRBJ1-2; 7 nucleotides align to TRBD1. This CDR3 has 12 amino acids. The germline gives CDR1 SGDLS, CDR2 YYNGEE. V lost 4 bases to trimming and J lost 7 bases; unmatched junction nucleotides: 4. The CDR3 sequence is CASSLDRAGYTF. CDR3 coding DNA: TGTGCCAGCAGCCTAGACAGGGCTGGCTACACCTTC.

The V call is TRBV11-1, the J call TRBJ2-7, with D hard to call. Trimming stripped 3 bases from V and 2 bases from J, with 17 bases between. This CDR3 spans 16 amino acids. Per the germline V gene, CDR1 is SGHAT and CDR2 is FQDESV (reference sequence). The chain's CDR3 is CASSLSDTSYPYEQYF. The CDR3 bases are TGTGCCAGCAGCTTGTCCGACACAAGTTACCCCTACGAGCAGTACTTC.

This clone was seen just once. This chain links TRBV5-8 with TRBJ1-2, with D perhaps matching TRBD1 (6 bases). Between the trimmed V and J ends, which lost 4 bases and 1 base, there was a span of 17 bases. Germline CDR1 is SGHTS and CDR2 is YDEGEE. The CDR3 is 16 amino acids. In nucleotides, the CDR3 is TGTGCCAGCAGCCGGGGGGGGCGAACCTATAACTATGGCTACACCTTC. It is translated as CASSRGGRTYNYGYTF.

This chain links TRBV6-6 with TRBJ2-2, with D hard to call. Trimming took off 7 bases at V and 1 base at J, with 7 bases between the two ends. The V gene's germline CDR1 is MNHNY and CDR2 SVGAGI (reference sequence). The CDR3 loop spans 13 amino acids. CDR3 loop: CASKQLNTGELFF. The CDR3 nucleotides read TGTGCCAGCAAACAGTTGAACACCGGGGAGCTGTTTTTT.

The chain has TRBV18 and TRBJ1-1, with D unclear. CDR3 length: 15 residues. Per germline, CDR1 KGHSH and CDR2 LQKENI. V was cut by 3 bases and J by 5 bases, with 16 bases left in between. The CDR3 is CASSPQRTEETEAFF. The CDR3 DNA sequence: TGTGCCAGCTCACCTCAAAGAACCGAGGAAACTGAAGCTTTCTTT.

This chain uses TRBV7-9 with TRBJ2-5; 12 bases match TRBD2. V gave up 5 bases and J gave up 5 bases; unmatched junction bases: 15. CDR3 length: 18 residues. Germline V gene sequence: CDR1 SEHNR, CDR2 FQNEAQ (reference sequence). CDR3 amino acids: CASSSRIGLAGSGETQYF. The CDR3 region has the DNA TGTGCCAGCAGCAGTAGGATAGGACTAGCGGGATCGGGGGAGACCCAGTACTTC.

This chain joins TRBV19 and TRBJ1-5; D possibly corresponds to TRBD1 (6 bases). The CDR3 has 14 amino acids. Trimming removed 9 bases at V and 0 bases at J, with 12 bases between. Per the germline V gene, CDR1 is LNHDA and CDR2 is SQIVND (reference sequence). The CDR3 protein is CASTRGSSNQPQHF. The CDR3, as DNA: TGTGCCAGCACCAGGGGCAGTAGCAATCAGCCCCAGCATTTT. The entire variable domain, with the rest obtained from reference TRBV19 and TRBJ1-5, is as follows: DGGITQSPKYLFRKEGQNVTLSCEQNLNHDAMYWYRQDPGQGLRLIYYSQIVNDFQKGDIAEGYSVSREKKESFPLTVTSAQKNPTAFYLCASTRGSSNQPQHFGDGTRLSIL.

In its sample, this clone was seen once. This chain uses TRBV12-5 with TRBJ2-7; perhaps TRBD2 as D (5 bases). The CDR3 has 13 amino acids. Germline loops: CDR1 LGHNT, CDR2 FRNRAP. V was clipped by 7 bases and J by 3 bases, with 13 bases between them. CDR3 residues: CASVPTGNYEQYF. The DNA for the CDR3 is TGTGCTAGTGTCCCGACGGGAAACTACGAGCAGTACTTC.

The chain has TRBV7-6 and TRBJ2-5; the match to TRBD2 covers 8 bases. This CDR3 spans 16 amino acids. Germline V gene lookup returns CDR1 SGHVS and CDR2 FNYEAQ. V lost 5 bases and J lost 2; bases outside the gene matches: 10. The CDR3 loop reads CASSRAMVAGQETQYF. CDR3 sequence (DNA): TGTGCCAGCAGCCGAGCCATGGTAGCGGGGCAAGAGACCCAGTACTTC.

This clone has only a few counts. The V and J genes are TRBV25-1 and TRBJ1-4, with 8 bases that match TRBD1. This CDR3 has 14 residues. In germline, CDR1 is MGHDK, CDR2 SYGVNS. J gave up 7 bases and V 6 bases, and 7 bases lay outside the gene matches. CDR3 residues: CASSRTGISEKLFF. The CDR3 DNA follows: TGTGCCAGCAGCCGGACAGGGATTAGTGAAAAACTGTTTTTT.

The DNA of the CDR3 is TGCGCCAGCAGCTTGACGCCTAGCGGGCGTTACGGTGAGCAGTTCTTC. Residues: CASSLTPSGRYGEQFF. The V call is TRBV5-1, the J call TRBJ2-1; 8 bases line up with TRBD2. J was trimmed by 9 bases and V by 1 base; bases with no gene match: 12. The length of the CDR3 is 16 residues. Germline-derived CDR1 and CDR2 are SGHRS and YFSETQ.

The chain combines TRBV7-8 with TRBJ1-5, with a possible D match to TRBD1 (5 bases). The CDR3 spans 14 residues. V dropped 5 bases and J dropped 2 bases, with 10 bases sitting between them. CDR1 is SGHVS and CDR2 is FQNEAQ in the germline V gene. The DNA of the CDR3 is TGTGCCAGCAGCCCAGGGACTGGCAATCAGCCCCAGCATTTT. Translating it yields CASSPGTGNQPQHF.

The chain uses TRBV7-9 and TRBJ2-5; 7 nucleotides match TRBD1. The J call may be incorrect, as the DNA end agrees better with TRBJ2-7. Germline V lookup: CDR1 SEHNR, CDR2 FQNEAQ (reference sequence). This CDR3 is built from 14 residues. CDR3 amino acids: CASSLDRASYEQYF. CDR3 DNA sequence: TGTGCCAGCAGCCTCGACAGGGCCTCCTACGAGCAGTACTTC.

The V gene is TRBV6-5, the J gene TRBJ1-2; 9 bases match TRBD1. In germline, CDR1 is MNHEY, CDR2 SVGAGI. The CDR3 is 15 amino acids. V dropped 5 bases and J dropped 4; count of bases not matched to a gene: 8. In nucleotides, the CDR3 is TGTGCCAGCAGTGCCACCGGGACAGGGACCTATGGCTACACCTTC. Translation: CASSATGTGTYGYTF.

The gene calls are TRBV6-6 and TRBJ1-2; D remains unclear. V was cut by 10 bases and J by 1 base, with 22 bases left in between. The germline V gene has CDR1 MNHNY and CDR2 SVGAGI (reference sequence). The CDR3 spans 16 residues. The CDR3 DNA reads TGTGCCATCCCCACAAGGGAGGCAAACCATAACTATGGCTACACCTTC. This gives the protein CAIPTREANHNYGYTF.

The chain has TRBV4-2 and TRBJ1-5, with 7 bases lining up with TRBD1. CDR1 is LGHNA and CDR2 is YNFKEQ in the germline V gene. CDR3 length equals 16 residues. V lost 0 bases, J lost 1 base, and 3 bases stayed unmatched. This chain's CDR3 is CASSQEMGQSNQPQHF. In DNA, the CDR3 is TGTGCCAGCAGCCAAGAAATGGGACAGAGCAATCAGCCCCAGCATTTT.

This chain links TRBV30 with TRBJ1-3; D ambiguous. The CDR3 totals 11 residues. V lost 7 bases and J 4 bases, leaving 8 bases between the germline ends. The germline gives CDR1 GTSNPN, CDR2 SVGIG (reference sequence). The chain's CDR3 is CASGSGNTIYF. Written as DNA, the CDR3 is TGTGCCTCCGGGTCGGGAAACACCATATATTTT.

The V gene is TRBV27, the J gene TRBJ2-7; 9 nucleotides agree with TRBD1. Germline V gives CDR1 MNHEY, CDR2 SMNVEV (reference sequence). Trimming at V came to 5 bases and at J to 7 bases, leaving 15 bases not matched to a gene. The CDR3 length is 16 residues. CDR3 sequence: CASSQNPGQGTWEQYF. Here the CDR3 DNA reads TGTGCCAGCAGTCAGAACCCGGGACAGGGTACATGGGAGCAGTACTTC.

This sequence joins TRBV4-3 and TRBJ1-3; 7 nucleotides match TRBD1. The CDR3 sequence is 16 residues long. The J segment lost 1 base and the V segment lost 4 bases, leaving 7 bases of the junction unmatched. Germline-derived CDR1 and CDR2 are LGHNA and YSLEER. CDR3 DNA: TGCGCCAGCAGCCGGGGGACAGTTACTTCTGGAAACACCATATATTTT. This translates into CASSRGTVTSGNTIYF.

As DNA, the CDR3 is TGCGCCAGCAGCTTGGAGGGAGTCGCGCCCAACGTCCTGACTTTC. Translation gives CASSLEGVAPNVLTF. The V and J genes are TRBV5-1 and TRBJ2-6; a weak D match, TRBD2 (5 bases). This CDR3 is built from 15 residues. Germline CDR1 reads SGHRS; CDR2 reads YFSETQ. The V end lost 0 bases, the J end lost 8 bases, and 12 bases lay between the germline ends.

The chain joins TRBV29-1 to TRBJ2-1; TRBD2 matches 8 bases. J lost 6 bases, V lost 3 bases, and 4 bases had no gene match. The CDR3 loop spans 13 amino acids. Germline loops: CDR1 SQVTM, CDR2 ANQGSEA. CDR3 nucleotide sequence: TGCAGCGTTGAGGCTAGCGGGCCCAATGAGCAGTTCTTC. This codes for CSVEASGPNEQFF.

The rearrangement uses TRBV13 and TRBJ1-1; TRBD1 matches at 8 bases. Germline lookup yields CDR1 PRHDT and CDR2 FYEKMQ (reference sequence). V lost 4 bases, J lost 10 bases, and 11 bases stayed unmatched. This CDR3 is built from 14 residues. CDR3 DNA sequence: TGTGCCAGCAGCTCGTATGACAGGGGTTGGGGAGCTTTCTTT. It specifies CASSSYDRGWGAFF.

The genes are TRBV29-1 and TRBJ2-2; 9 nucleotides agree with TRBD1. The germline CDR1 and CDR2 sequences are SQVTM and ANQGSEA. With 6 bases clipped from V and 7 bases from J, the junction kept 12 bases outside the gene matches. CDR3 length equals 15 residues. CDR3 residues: CSVVHTGGGDGELFF. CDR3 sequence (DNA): TGCAGCGTGGTCCACACAGGGGGCGGTGACGGGGAGCTGTTTTTT.

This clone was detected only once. The CDR3 DNA sequence: TGTGCCAGCAGCGTAGGGGGACATCCTTCCTACGAGCAGTACTTC. As protein: CASSVGGHPSYEQYF. V gene TRBV9 combines with J gene TRBJ2-5; D perhaps matches TRBD1 (6 bases). With the DNA end fitting TRBJ2-7 better, the J assignment may be wrong. This CDR3 spans 15 amino acids. Germline V gene sequence: CDR1 SGDLS, CDR2 YYNGEE.

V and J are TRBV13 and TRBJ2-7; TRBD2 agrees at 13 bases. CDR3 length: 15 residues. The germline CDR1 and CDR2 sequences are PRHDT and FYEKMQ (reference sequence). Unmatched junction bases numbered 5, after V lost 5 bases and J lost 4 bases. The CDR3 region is CASSPGGLAGYEQYF. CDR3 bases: TGTGCCAGCAGCCCCGGGGGACTAGCGGGGTACGAGCAGTACTTC.

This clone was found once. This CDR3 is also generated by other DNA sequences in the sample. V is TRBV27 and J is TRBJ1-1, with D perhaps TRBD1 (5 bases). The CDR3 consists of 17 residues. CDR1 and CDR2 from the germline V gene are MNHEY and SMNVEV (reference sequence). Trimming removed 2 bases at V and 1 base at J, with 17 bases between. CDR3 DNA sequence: TGTGCCAGCAGTTTAGGTCCCTGGATTCAGGGGAACACTGAAGCTTTCTTT. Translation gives CASSLGPWIQGNTEAFF.